The clone carrying this T cell receptor (beta chain) occurred a few times. Antigen unknown. These data come from a study of beta chain features in type 1 diabetes. Study-wide results and limits: There was a moderate but significant shortening of TCRB CDR3s in all four CD4+ subsets of Type 1 diabetes patients.

Reverse transcription of all isolated RNA meant that expressed TCRB transcripts were sequenced. Assay: immunoSEQ multiplex PCR; the TCRdb copy retains only in-frame clones and omits some. The sample lists hundreds of thousands of clones, about 14% seen once, with approximately 0.039% in the top ten. What was sequenced was naive CD4+ T cells from blood. This clonotype was sampled from a man aged 18 to 35 with type 1 diabetes.

CDR3 in amino acids: CSASAETQYF. Here the CDR3 DNA reads TGCAGTGCTAGTGCGGAGACCCAGTACTTC. The V and J genes are TRBV20-1 and TRBJ2-5, with unresolved D. CDR3 length: 10 residues. Germline V CDR1 and CDR2: DFQATT, SNEGSKA (reference sequence). Trimming cost V 3 bases and J 5 bases, with 4 bases left between them.